This T cell receptor beta chain was identified during a study of T cells in Graves' hyperthyroidism and ophthalmopathy. Across the whole study: Blood from the periphery was taken at initial diagnosis, before any treatment.

CDR3 length: 21 residues. J lost 3 bases, V lost 5 bases, and 19 bases had no gene match. Germline CDR1 SEHNR, CDR2 FQNEAQ (reference sequence). Researchers took RNA transcripts and amplified the TCR beta CDR3 regions from them. The TCR CDR3 was amplified in a first-round RT-PCR using the HTBI primer set. TCRdb independently ran MiXCR on the multiplex PCR reads; one entry per CDR3 protein. The sample consists of around 400,000 distinct CDR3 sequences, 13% of them appearing once. Participants, patients aged 18 to 65, had newly diagnosed hyperthyroidism with a duration under 2 months. Any patient presenting with uncontrolled infection, other autoimmune disease, pregnancy or lactation was left out. This clonotype occurred a few times.

The rearrangement uses TRBV7-9 and TRBJ2-3, with 14 bases fitting TRBD2. Specimen: blood. This sequence originates from a woman in her late teens or twenties with Graves' hyperthyroidism. DNA for the CDR3: TGTGCCAGCAGCCCAACACCGGGACTAGCGGGAGTTGGTAGGTGGACAGATACGCAGTATTTT. This sequence encodes CASSPTPGLAGVGRWTDTQYF. Variable domain in full (rest from reference TRBV7-9 and TRBJ2-3): DTGVSQNPRHKITKRGQNVTFRCDPISEHNRLYWYRQTLGQGPEFLTYFQNEAQLEKSRLLSDRFSAERPKGSFSTLEIQRTEQGDSAMYLCASSPTPGLAGVGRWTDTQYFGPGTRLTVL.